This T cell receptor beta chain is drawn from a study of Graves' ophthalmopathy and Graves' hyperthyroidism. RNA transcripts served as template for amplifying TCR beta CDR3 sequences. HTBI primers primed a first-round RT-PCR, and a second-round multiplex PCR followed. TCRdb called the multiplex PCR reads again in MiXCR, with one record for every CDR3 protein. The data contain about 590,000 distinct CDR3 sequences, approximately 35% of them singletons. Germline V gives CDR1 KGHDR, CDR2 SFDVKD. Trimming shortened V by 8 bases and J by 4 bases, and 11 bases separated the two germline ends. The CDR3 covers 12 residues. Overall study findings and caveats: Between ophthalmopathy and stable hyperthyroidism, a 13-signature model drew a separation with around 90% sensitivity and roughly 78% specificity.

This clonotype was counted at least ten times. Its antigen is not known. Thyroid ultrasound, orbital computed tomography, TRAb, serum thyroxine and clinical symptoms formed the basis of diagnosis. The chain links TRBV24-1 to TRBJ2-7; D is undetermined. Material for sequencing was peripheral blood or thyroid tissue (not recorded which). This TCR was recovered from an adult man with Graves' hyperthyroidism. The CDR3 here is CATIISLYEQYF. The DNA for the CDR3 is TGTGCCACCATCATCTCTTTGTACGAGCAGTACTTC.